The next 29 T cell receptor beta chains were all read from a single sample in a study of metastatic and nonmetastatic thyroid tumors. Nobody among the patients had been given any treatment before thyroid surgery. MiXCR re-clonotyped the PCR reads for TCRdb. This sample has some 20,000 clones, with roughly 22% found just once. Sequenced: tumor tissue. The receptors were sampled from a male donor with papillary thyroid cancer or a benign thyroid nodule (not recorded which). Some clones in this sample may be carry-over from other donors' samples.

This clone is medium-sized by share. The same CDR3 also results from other DNA sequences found in this sample. V gene TRBV20-1 combines with J gene TRBJ1-6; no reliable D call. Trimming took off 3 bases at V and 5 bases at J, with 11 bases between the two ends. The CDR3 contains 14 residues. Per the germline V gene, CDR1 is DFQATT and CDR2 is SNEGSKA (reference sequence). The CDR3, as DNA: TGCAGTGCTAGCTTGTCACAAGATAATTCACCCCTCCACTTT. Translation: CSASLSQDNSPLHF.

This clone came up many times. The rearrangement uses TRBV5-1 and TRBJ2-1, with TRBD1 matching over 10 bases. This CDR3 region has 14 residues. Trimming cost V 4 bases and J 5 bases; bases outside gene matches: 3. Germline CDR1 and CDR2: SGHRS and YFSETQ. The CDR3 is CASSVGQGNNEQFF. The DNA for the CDR3 is TGCGCCAGCAGCGTGGGACAGGGGAACAATGAGCAGTTCTTC.

This clone was seen repeatedly, ten times or more. This rearrangement joins TRBV14 to TRBJ2-2; the D is unclear. Germline CDR1 reads SGHDN; CDR2 reads FVKESK. The V end was cut by 0 bases, the J end by 4 bases, with 3 bases between. The CDR3 sequence is 13 residues long. This CDR3 reads CASSQEFTGELFF. The CDR3 nucleotides are TGTGCCAGCAGCCAAGAGTTCACCGGGGAGCTGTTTTTT.

This clone was found many times. This chain joins TRBV6-1 and TRBJ2-5; TRBD2 matches 7 bases. The V gene's germline CDR1 is MNHNS and CDR2 SASEGT. The V gene end was trimmed by 7 bases and the J gene end by 5 bases; junction bases not matched to a gene: 13. The CDR3 has 15 residues. CDR3: CASIRRAGLKETQYF. CDR3 nucleotides: TGTGCCAGCATAAGGCGAGCGGGACTGAAGGAGACCCAGTACTTC.

This clone was counted many times. The V gene is TRBV20-1, the J gene TRBJ1-2; possible D gene TRBD1, 5 bases. Germline-derived CDR1 and CDR2 are DFQATT and SNEGSKA (reference sequence). The CDR3 has 14 amino acids. The V end lost 0 bases, the J end lost 8 bases, and 16 bases lay between the germline ends. CDR3 bases: TGCAGTGCTAGAGACCCCCAGGGACTGGGCGGCTACACCTTC. It specifies CSARDPQGLGGYTF.

This clone has just one count. The junction and the germline gene differ at one end; a read error may be behind it. The chain couples TRBV5-1 to TRBJ2-5; 10 bases match TRBD2. Looked up from germline, CDR1 is SGHRS and CDR2 is YFSETQ. The CDR3 sequence is 15 residues long. CDR3 sequence (DNA): TGCACCAGCAGCTTGGGTACTAGCGGGAAAGAGACCCAATACTTC. Translation gives CTSSLGTSGKETQYF.

The chain employs TRBV11-1 and TRBJ2-2; D is unresolved. The V gene's germline CDR1 is SGHAT and CDR2 FQDESV (reference sequence). CDR3 size: 16 residues. V was trimmed by 5 bases and J by 4 bases, leaving 17 bases between them. CDR3 protein: CASSPQVFSGTGELFF. DNA for the CDR3: TGTGCCAGCAGCCCCCAGGTCTTCTCGGGCACCGGGGAGCTGTTTTTT.

This clone is medium-sized. This chain uses TRBV6-1 with TRBJ2-7; TRBD1 matches 7 bases. This CDR3 region has 17 residues. Trimming took 4 bases from V and 0 from J; bases not matched to a gene: 12. Germline values: CDR1 MNHNS, CDR2 SASEGT. CDR3 sequence reads: CASSVGQEFYSSYEQYF. The CDR3 DNA is TGTGCCAGCAGTGTCGGACAGGAGTTTTATAGCTCCTACGAGCAGTACTTC.

This clone was counted ten times or more. In DNA, the CDR3 is TGTGCCAGCAGCACACTATGGCAGGCTAGCACAGATACGCAGTATTTT. Its translation: CASSTLWQASTDTQYF. This chain connects TRBV9 to TRBJ2-3; no clear D gene. Germline values: CDR1 SGDLS, CDR2 YYNGEE. V was shortened by 4 bases and J by 0 bases, with 15 bases between the two germline ends. This CDR3 comprises 16 residues.

This clone appeared once. This chain joins TRBV11-2 and TRBJ2-3; D is unresolved. Trimming pared 3 bases from V and 7 bases from J, leaving 23 bases between. Germline V gene data show CDR1 as SGHAT and CDR2 as FQNNGV. The CDR3 is made up of 17 amino acids. CDR3 loop: CASSLDGIADLGYTQYF. The DNA of the CDR3 is TGTGCCAGCAGCTTGGATGGCATAGCAGACTTAGGGTATACGCAGTATTTT.

This clone was counted many times. This chain links TRBV20-1 with TRBJ2-5; no definite D call. The CDR3 is made up of 12 amino acids. Per germline, CDR1 DFQATT and CDR2 SNEGSKA (reference sequence). V shed 6 bases and J shed 5 bases, with 13 bases lying between them. Written as DNA, the CDR3 is TGCAGTGCGCCCGGCATGCGGGAGACCCAGTACTTC. This gives the protein CSAPGMRETQYF.

This clone has a count of ten or more. This chain joins TRBV11-2 and TRBJ2-5; no definite D call. CDR1 and CDR2 (germline): SGHAT, FQNNGV. Trimming took off 1 base at V and 0 bases at J, with 6 bases between the two ends. This CDR3 has 14 residues. The CDR3 sequence: CASSLGLDQETQYF. The CDR3 DNA is TGTGCCAGCAGCTTAGGGCTAGACCAAGAGACCCAGTACTTC.

This chain connects TRBV18 to TRBJ1-2; D is possibly TRBD1 (5 bases). CDR3 size: 17 residues. Germline V gives CDR1 KGHSH, CDR2 LQKENI. V was pared by 3 bases and J by 0 bases, with 17 bases between. CDR3 in amino acids: CASSPPGGDLANYGYTF. CDR3 nucleotide sequence: TGTGCCAGCTCACCTCCCGGCGGGGACTTAGCTAACTATGGCTACACCTTC.

This clone is classed as medium-sized. This chain links TRBV12-3 or TRBV12-4 with TRBJ2-3, with D tentatively TRBD1 or TRBD2 (5 bases each). V shed 0 bases and J shed 6 bases, with 13 bases lying between them. This CDR3 is 15 amino acids long. The CDR3 DNA reads TGTGCCAGCAGTTTAGCGTGGGAGAAGGGGGATACGCAGTATTTT. It codes for CASSLAWEKGDTQYF.

This clone was found many times. The chain joins TRBV4-2 to TRBJ1-4; D is uncertain. Germline loops: CDR1 LGHNA, CDR2 YNFKEQ. V lost 2 bases, J lost 1 base, and 11 bases lay in between. The CDR3 sequence is 16 residues long. CDR3 amino acids: CASSQWMEGTNEKLFF. DNA of the CDR3: TGTGCCAGCAGCCAATGGATGGAGGGAACTAATGAAAAACTGTTTTTT.

This clone has ten or more counts. The chain employs TRBV28 and TRBJ2-5, with 8 bases that match TRBD1. The V gene's germline CDR1 is MDHEN and CDR2 SYDVKM. V gave up 3 bases and J gave up 5 bases; unmatched junction bases: 8. This CDR3 has 15 amino acids. The CDR3 loop reads CASSFTGQGRETQYF. The CDR3 DNA reads as TGTGCCAGCAGTTTTACAGGACAGGGTAGGGAGACCCAGTACTTC.

Comment on this clone: The conserved phenylalanine or tryptophan is not found at the CDR3 terminus, so this likely reflects a read error. The V and J genes are TRBV24-1 and TRBJ1-5; D possibly corresponds to TRBD1 (5 bases). The V gene's germline CDR1 is KGHDR and CDR2 SFDVKD. The CDR3 runs to 17 residues. CDR3 nucleotides: TGTGCCAACAGTGATTTAAGGGGACTCGATAGCAATCAGCCCCAGCATTAT. Protein product: CANSDLRGLDSNQPQHY.

By its share, this clone is medium-sized (0.01 to 0.1%). This sample also contains other DNA sequences that code for the same CDR3. This chain joins TRBV11-2 and TRBJ2-7, with no clear D. Trimming shortened V by 4 bases and J by 2 bases, and 3 bases separated the two germline ends. Germline V gives CDR1 SGHAT, CDR2 FQNNGV. The CDR3 is 11 residues long. The CDR3 region is CASSWTYEQYF. CDR3 bases: TGTGCCAGCAGCTGGACCTACGAGCAGTACTTC. The whole variable domain, filled in from reference TRBV11-2 and TRBJ2-7, reads EAGVAQSPRYKIIEKRQSVAFWCNPISGHATLYWYQQILGQGPKLLIQFQNNGVVDDSQLPKDRFSAERLKGVDSTLKIQPAKLEDSAVYLCASSWTYEQYFGPGTRLTVT.

This clone was seen at least ten times. The chain is built from TRBV27 and TRBJ2-1; 12 nucleotides match TRBD2. Trimming removed 3 bases from V and 8 bases from J; junction bases left unmatched: 5. The CDR3 runs to 15 residues. Looked up from germline, CDR1 is MNHEY and CDR2 is SMNVEV (reference sequence). CDR3 loop: CASSFWLAGGDEQFF. Written as DNA, the CDR3 is TGTGCCAGCAGTTTTTGGCTAGCGGGAGGGGATGAGCAGTTCTTC.

A remark on this clone: Relative to the germline gene, one junction end is altered; a read error may explain this. The chain employs TRBV5-1 and TRBJ2-1; the match to TRBD2 covers 9 bases. The length of the CDR3 is 16 residues. CDR1 is SGHRS, CDR2 YFSETQ, per germline. The CDR3 DNA follows: TGCGCCCGCAGCGTAGACGGGTCTAGCGGGATCGATGAGCAGTTCTTC. Translating it yields CARSVDGSSGIDEQFF.

This clone has ten or more counts. Other nucleotide sequences in the sample specify the same CDR3. The genes are TRBV20-1 and TRBJ1-1; D gene unclear. With 0 bases removed from V and 7 bases from J, the gap between germline ends came to 6 bases. The germline V gene encodes CDR1 DFQATT and CDR2 SNEGSKA (reference sequence). The CDR3 runs to 11 residues. CDR3 sequence: CSARDVGEAFF. The CDR3 DNA is TGCAGTGCTAGAGATGTGGGTGAAGCTTTCTTT.

This clone was picked up many times. The chain employs TRBV7-8 and TRBJ2-3, with TRBD1 identical over 8 bases. Germline CDR1 and CDR2: SGHVS and FQNEAQ. The CDR3 contains 15 residues. The J segment lost 0 bases and the V segment lost 5 bases, leaving 4 bases of the junction unmatched. In nucleotides, the CDR3 is TGTGCCAGCAGCCTCCAGGGGGCTAGCACAGATACGCAGTATTTT. It yields the protein CASSLQGASTDTQYF.

This clone has ten or more counts. V gene TRBV20-1 combines with J gene TRBJ2-1, with 11 bases identical to TRBD2. V dropped 0 bases and J dropped 6; count of bases not matched to a gene: 4. Per germline, CDR1 DFQATT and CDR2 SNEGSKA (reference sequence). The CDR3 extends over 15 amino acids. CDR3 residues: CSARDLGTSGNEQFF. The CDR3 nucleotides are TGCAGTGCTAGAGATCTCGGGACTAGCGGCAATGAGCAGTTCTTC.

Regarding this clone: A read error may account for a junction end that differs from germline. CDR3 in amino acids: CASSPGQAGQPPQF. The CDR3 nucleotides read TGTGCCAGCAGTCCGGGACAGGCCGGTCAGCCCCCGCAGTTT. The chain joins TRBV28 to TRBJ1-5; 8 bases match TRBD1. The germline V gene encodes CDR1 MDHEN and CDR2 SYDVKM. This CDR3 has 14 residues.

This chain joins TRBV28 and TRBJ2-3; D is undetermined. Germline V CDR1 and CDR2: MDHEN, SYDVKM. The germline V and J ends were trimmed by 3 bases and 8 bases, with 12 bases remaining between them. The CDR3 is 13 residues long. CDR3 nucleotides: TGTGCCAGCAGTTTGGAGAGTTTTAGTACGCAGTATTTT. Its protein product is CASSLESFSTQYF.

In regard to this clone: This sequence may be a read error, since a much larger clone differs from it by one base. Other DNA sequences in the sample encode the same CDR3. The chain has TRBV29-1 and TRBJ2-7; D possibly corresponds to TRBD2 (5 bases). The CDR3 is 11 amino acids. Germline lookup yields CDR1 SQVTM and CDR2 ANQGSEA. For the CDR3, the DNA is TGCAGCGTTGAAGACGGCGGTCGGGGTGGTTTC. Its protein is CSVEDGGRGGF.

This clone was detected many times. The rearrangement links TRBV20-1 to TRBJ2-1, with 8 nucleotides matching TRBD1. The CDR3 is 14 amino acids. With 0 bases clipped from V and 10 bases from J, the junction kept 8 bases outside the gene matches. Germline V gene sequence: CDR1 DFQATT, CDR2 SNEGSKA (reference sequence). CDR3 region: CSARDGQGKEEQFF. Here the CDR3 DNA reads TGCAGTGCTAGAGATGGACAGGGTAAGGAAGAGCAGTTCTTC.

This rearrangement joins TRBV28 to TRBJ1-3, with TRBD1 matching 8 bases. From germline, CDR1 is MDHEN and CDR2 SYDVKM. V was clipped by 3 bases and J by 1 base; unmatched bases: 5. CDR3 length: 16 amino acids. CDR3 bases: TGTGCCAGCAGTTTTATCCAGGGGGCGTCTGGAAACACCATATATTTT. Its translation: CASSFIQGASGNTIYF.

This clone was recorded at least ten times. The V gene is TRBV7-2, the J gene TRBJ2-7, with unresolved D. CDR3 length equals 14 residues. The V end was cut by 1 base, the J end by 3 bases, with 10 bases between. Germline CDR1 is SGHTA and CDR2 is FQGNSA. The CDR3 DNA reads TGTGCCAGCAGCTTAGGCCAGCGATACTACGAGCAGTACTTC. Translated: CASSLGQRYYEQYF.